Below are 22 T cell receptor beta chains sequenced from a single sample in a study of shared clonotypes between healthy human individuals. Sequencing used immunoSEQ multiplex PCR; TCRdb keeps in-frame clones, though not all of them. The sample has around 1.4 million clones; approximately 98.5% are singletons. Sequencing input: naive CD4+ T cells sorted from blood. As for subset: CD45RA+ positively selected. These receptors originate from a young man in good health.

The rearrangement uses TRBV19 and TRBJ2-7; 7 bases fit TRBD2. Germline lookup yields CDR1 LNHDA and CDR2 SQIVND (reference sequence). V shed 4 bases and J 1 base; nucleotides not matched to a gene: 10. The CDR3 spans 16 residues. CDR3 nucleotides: TGTGCCAGTAGTACCCCTGGGGGGGAGGCGTCCTACGAGCAGTACTTC. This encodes CASSTPGGEASYEQYF.

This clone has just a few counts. This CDR3 is CASSLPTGNTEAFF. The CDR3 nucleotides are TGTGCCAGCAGCTTGCCCACAGGGAACACTGAAGCTTTCTTT. The chain combines TRBV5-4 with TRBJ1-1; D possibly corresponds to TRBD1 (5 bases). Deletions cut 1 base from V and 1 base from J, with 8 bases between. The CDR3 loop spans 14 amino acids. Germline V gives CDR1 SGHNT, CDR2 YYREEE (reference sequence).

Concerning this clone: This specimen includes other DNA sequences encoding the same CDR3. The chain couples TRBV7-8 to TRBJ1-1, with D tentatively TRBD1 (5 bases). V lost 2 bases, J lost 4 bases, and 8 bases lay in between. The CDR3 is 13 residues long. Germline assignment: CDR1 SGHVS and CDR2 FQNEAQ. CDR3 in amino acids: CASSLRGGTEAFF. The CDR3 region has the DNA TGTGCCAGCAGCTTACGGGGGGGCACTGAAGCTTTCTTT.

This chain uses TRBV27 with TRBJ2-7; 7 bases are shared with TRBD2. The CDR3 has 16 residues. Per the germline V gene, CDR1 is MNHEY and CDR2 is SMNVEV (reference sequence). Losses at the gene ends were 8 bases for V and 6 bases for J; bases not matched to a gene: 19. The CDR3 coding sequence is TGTGCCAGCCACCGGGAACCCGCGGGAGTTTTCTCCGAGCAGTACTTC. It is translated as CASHREPAGVFSEQYF.

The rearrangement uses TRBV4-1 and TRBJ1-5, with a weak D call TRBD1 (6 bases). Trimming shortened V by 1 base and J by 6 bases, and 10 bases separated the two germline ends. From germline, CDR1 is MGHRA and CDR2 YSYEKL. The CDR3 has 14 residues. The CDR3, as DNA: TGCGCCAGCAGCCAAGCGATACAGGGTCAGCCCCAGCATTTT. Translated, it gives CASSQAIQGQPQHF.

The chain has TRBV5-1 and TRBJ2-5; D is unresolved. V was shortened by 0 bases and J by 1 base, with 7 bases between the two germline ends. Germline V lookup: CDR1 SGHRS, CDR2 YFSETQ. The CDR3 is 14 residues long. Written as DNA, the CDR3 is TGCGCCAGCAGCTTGGCGCCAGGCCAAGAGACCCAGTACTTC. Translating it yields CASSLAPGQETQYF.

CDR3 region: CASSVDWRAASYEQYF. The CDR3 coding sequence is TGTGCCAGCAGCGTAGACTGGAGGGCTGCGTCCTACGAGCAGTACTTC. The chain is built from TRBV9 and TRBJ2-7; tentative D call: TRBD2 (6 bases). The germline V gene has CDR1 SGDLS and CDR2 YYNGEE. The V and J ends lost 0 bases and 1 base respectively, with 14 bases between them. This CDR3 has 16 residues.

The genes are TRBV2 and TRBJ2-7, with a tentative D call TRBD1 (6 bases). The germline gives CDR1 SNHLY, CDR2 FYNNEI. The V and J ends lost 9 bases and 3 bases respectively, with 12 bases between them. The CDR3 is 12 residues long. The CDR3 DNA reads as TGTGCCAGAGGACAGACCGGCTACGAGCAGTACTTC. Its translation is CARGQTGYEQYF.

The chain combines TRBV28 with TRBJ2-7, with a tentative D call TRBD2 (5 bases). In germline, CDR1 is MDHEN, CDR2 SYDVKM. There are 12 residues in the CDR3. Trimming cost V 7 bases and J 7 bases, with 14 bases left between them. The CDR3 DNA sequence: TGTGCCAGCACCACACCGGGGATGGAGCAGTACTTC. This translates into CASTTPGMEQYF.

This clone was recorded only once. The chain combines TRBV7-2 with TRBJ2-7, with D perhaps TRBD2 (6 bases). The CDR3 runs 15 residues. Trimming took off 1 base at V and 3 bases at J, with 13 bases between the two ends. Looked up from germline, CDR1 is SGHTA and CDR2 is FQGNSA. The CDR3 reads CASSLGGGRFYEQYF. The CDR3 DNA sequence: TGTGCCAGCAGCTTAGGGGGAGGAAGGTTCTACGAGCAGTACTTC.

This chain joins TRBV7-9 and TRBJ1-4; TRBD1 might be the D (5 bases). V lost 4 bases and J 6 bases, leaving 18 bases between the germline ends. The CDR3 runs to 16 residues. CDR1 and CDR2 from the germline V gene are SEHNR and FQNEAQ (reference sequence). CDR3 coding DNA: TGTGCCAGCAGCTCAGGGTGGCAGCTTGGAGATGAAAAACTGTTTTTT. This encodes CASSSGWQLGDEKLFF.

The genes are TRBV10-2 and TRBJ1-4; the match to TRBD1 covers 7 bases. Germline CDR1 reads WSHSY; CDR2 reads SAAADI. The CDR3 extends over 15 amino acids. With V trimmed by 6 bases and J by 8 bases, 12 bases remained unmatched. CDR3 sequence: CASSYPGQVEEKLFF. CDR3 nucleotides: TGCGCCAGCAGCTACCCCGGACAGGTCGAAGAAAAACTGTTTTTT.

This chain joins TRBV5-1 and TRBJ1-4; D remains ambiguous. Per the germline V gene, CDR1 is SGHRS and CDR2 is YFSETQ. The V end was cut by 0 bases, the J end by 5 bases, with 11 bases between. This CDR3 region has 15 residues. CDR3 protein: CASSLGPGPNEKLFF. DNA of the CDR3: TGCGCCAGCAGCTTGGGGCCGGGCCCAAATGAAAAACTGTTTTTT.

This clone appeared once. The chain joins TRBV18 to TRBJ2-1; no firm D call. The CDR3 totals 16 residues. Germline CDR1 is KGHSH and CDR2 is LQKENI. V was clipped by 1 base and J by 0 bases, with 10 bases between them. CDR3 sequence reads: CASSPLSALSYNEQFF. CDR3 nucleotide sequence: TGTGCCAGCTCACCACTGTCAGCTCTCTCCTACAATGAGCAGTTCTTC.

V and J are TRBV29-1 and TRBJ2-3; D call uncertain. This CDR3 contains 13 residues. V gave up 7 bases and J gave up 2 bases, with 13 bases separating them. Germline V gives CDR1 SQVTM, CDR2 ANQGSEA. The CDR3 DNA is TGCAGCGCAAAAAGGCTTTACACAGATACGCAGTATTTT. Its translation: CSAKRLYTDTQYF.

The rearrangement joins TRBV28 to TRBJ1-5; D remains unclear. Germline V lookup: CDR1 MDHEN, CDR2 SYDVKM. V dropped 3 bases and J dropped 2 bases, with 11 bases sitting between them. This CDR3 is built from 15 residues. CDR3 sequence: CASSFSGNGNQPQHF. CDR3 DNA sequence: TGTGCCAGCAGTTTTTCGGGGAACGGCAATCAGCCCCAGCATTTT. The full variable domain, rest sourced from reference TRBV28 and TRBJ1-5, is DVKVTQSSRYLVKRTGEKVFLECVQDMDHENMFWYRQDPGLGLRLIYFSYDVKMKEKGDIPEGYSVSREKKERFSLILESASTNQTSMYLCASSFSGNGNQPQHFGDGTRLSIL.

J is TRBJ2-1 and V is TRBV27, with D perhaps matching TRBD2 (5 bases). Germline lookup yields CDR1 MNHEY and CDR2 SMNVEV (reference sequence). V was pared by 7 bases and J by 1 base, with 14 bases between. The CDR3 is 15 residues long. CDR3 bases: TGTGCCAGCATCAAACCTGGGAGATCCTACAATGAGCAGTTCTTC. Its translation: CASIKPGRSYNEQFF.

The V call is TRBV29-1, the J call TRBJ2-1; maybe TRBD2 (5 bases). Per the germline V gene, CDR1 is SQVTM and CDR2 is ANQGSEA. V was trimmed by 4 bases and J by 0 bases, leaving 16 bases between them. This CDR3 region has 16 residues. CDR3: CSVGGAGGSSYNEQFF. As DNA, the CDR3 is TGCAGCGTTGGCGGTGCGGGTGGGAGCTCCTACAATGAGCAGTTCTTC.

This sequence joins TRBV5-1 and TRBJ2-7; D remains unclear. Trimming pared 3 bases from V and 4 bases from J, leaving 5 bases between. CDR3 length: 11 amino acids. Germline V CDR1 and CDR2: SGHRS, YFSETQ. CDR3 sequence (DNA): TGCGCCAGCAGCTATGAGTACGAGCAGTACTTC. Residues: CASSYEYEQYF.

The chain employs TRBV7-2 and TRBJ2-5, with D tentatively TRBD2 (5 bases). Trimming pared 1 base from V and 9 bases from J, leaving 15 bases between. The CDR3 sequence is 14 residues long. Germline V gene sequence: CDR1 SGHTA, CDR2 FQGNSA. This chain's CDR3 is CASSLVPTRVAQYF. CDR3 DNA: TGTGCCAGCAGCTTAGTACCTACGAGGGTGGCCCAGTACTTC.

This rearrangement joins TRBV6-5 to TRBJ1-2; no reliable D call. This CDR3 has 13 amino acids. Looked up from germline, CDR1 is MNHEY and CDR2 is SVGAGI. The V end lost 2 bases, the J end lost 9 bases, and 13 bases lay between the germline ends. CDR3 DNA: TGTGCCAGCAGTTACGCTGGACTTAGAAGCTACACCTTC. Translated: CASSYAGLRSYTF.

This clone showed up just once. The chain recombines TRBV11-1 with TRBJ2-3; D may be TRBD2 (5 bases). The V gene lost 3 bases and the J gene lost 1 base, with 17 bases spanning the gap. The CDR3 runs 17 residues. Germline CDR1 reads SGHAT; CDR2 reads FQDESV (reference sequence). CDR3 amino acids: CASSFSSSAEGTDTQYF. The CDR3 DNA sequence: TGTGCCAGCAGCTTCTCCTCGTCGGCGGAGGGCACAGATACGCAGTATTTT.